Below, 25 T cell receptor beta chains from the same sample are listed, as sequenced in a study of shared clonotypes between healthy human individuals. The data were produced by immunoSEQ multiplex PCR, yet TCRdb's version contains in-frame clones alone and is incomplete. The sample lists some 2.1 million clones; over 85% were seen once. Sequencing used naive CD4+ T cells sorted from blood. The subset is: CD45RA+ positively selected. These receptors all come from a man between 18 and 35 years old in good health.

The DNA for the CDR3 is TGTGCCAGCAGCTTGGAGGTACTAGCGGGAGGGCCAGATACGCAGTATTTT. Translating gives CASSLEVLAGGPDTQYF. The chain employs TRBV5-6 and TRBJ2-3, with 13 bases matching TRBD2. Germline V gene sequence: CDR1 SGHDT, CDR2 YYEEEE. This CDR3 comprises 17 residues. V was clipped by 0 bases and J by 4 bases; unmatched bases: 5. Drawing the rest from reference TRBV5-6 and TRBJ2-3, the complete variable domain is DAGVTQSPTHLIKTRGQQVTLRCSPKSGHDTVSWYQQALGQGPQFIFQYYEEEERQRGNFPDRFSGHQFPNYSSELNVNALLLGDSALYLCASSLEVLAGGPDTQYFGPGTRLTVL.

Comments on this clone: Other DNA sequences within the sample encode an identical CDR3. CDR3 region: CASRLAGGSYEQYF. As DNA, the CDR3 is TGTGCCAGCAGACTCGCCGGGGGGTCCTACGAGCAGTACTTC. The gene calls are TRBV28 and TRBJ2-7; 7 bases match TRBD2. The V gene end was trimmed by 6 bases and the J gene end by 1 base; junction bases not matched to a gene: 6. CDR3 size: 14 residues. The germline V gene encodes CDR1 MDHEN and CDR2 SYDVKM.

This clone was picked up one time. The chain uses TRBV15 and TRBJ1-2, with D perhaps TRBD1 (5 bases). CDR3 length equals 14 residues. Germline V lookup: CDR1 LNHNV, CDR2 YYDKDF (reference sequence). Trimming stripped 3 bases from V and 7 bases from J, with 15 bases between. CDR3 bases: TGTGCCACCAGCAGGGCCCAGGGTAGTTTTGGCTACACCTTC. Its translation: CATSRAQGSFGYTF.

The rearrangement links TRBV4-2 to TRBJ2-1, with unresolved D. Trimming left V 1 base short and J 10 bases short, with 14 bases between. CDR1 is LGHNA and CDR2 is YNFKEQ in the germline V gene. The CDR3 sequence is 14 residues long. The CDR3 region is CASSQGAQKGEQFF. The CDR3 nucleotides read TGTGCCAGCAGCCAAGGTGCACAAAAGGGCGAGCAGTTCTTC.

This clone was seen a handful of times. In the same sample, other DNA sequences code for this CDR3. This chain connects TRBV18 to TRBJ2-5, with D possibly being TRBD1 (6 bases). The CDR3 consists of 13 residues. V lost 3 bases to trimming and J lost 3 bases, with 8 bases between them. In germline, CDR1 is KGHSH, CDR2 LQKENI. The chain's CDR3 is CASSPGQKETQYF. Written as DNA, the CDR3 is TGTGCCAGCTCACCTGGACAGAAAGAGACCCAGTACTTC.

V usage is TRBV2 and J usage is TRBJ2-7; D might be TRBD1 (6 bases). The V gene's germline CDR1 is SNHLY and CDR2 FYNNEI. The CDR3 is 13 residues long. The V and J ends lost 9 bases and 0 bases respectively, with 12 bases between them. CDR3 nucleotide sequence: TGTGCCAGTACACGGGACAACTCCTACGAGCAGTACTTC. Residues: CASTRDNSYEQYF.

DNA of the CDR3: TGCGCCAGCAGTCTCGACTGGGAAGAGACCCAGTACTTC. It specifies CASSLDWEETQYF. This sequence joins TRBV10-2 and TRBJ2-5; no definite D call. Trimming shortened V by 5 bases and J by 3 bases, and 10 bases separated the two germline ends. CDR3 size: 13 residues. CDR1 WSHSY and CDR2 SAAADI come from the germline V gene.

With regard to this clone: The same CDR3 is also encoded by other DNA sequences in this sample. V usage is TRBV10-3 and J usage is TRBJ2-7; D gene ambiguous. CDR1 is ENHRY and CDR2 is SYGVKD in the germline V gene. This CDR3 is 13 amino acids long. V was pared by 0 bases and J by 3 bases, with 6 bases between. This chain's CDR3 is CAISESPGYEQYF. Written as DNA, the CDR3 is TGTGCCATCAGTGAGTCTCCCGGCTACGAGCAGTACTTC.

The chain is built from TRBV12-5 and TRBJ1-1; the match to TRBD1 covers 8 bases. The germline V gene has CDR1 LGHNT and CDR2 FRNRAP. The CDR3 is made up of 13 amino acids. J lost 7 bases, V lost 7 bases, and 8 bases had no gene match. The CDR3 nucleotides are TGTGCTAGTGCCATCAGCGACAGGGGTGAAGCTTTCTTT. Protein sequence: CASAISDRGEAFF.

The chain employs TRBV12-5 and TRBJ1-4; a possible D gene is TRBD1 (5 bases). CDR3 length: 17 residues. CDR1 and CDR2 from the germline V gene are LGHNT and FRNRAP. The V and J ends lost 4 bases and 0 bases respectively, with 15 bases between them. In DNA, the CDR3 is TGTGCTAGTGGTTACACGGGGGGAATGGCAACTAATGAAAAACTGTTTTTT. Its translation: CASGYTGGMATNEKLFF.

The V and J genes are TRBV18 and TRBJ1-5, with D possibly being TRBD1 (5 bases). The CDR3 runs 15 residues. Germline values: CDR1 KGHSH, CDR2 LQKENI. Trimming took 1 base from V and 3 from J, leaving 10 bases between them. The CDR3 DNA reads TGTGCCAGCTCACCACTGGGGGGGAACAATCAGCCCCAGCATTTT. Translation: CASSPLGGNNQPQHF.

The V gene is TRBV2, the J gene TRBJ2-2; D is unresolved. Trimming left V 2 bases short and J 1 base short, with 17 bases between. Germline V gene sequence: CDR1 SNHLY, CDR2 FYNNEI. CDR3 length equals 18 residues. The CDR3 region has the DNA TGTGCCAGCAGTGAATCGGTCCGATTATCCCTGAACACCGGGGAGCTGTTTTTT. It encodes CASSESVRLSLNTGELFF.

CDR3 DNA: TGTGCCAGCACCATAGGACAGGGGCCCTACGAGCAGTACTTC. Translation: CASTIGQGPYEQYF. The rearrangement links TRBV5-6 to TRBJ2-7; TRBD1 matches 9 bases. V lost 6 bases and J lost 2; bases outside the gene matches: 6. This CDR3 has 14 residues. CDR1 SGHDT and CDR2 YYEEEE come from the germline V gene.

The genes are TRBV29-1 and TRBJ2-4; D unclear. Deletions cut 6 bases from V and 6 bases from J, with 15 bases between. Germline lookup yields CDR1 SQVTM and CDR2 ANQGSEA. The CDR3 length is 13 residues. The CDR3 loop reads CSVRDTNGNIQYF. The CDR3 DNA reads as TGCAGCGTCCGAGATACGAACGGAAACATTCAGTACTTC. The full variable domain, rest sourced from reference TRBV29-1 and TRBJ2-4, is SAVISQKPSRDICQRGTSLTIQCQVDSQVTMMFWYRQQPGQSLTLIATANQGSEATYESGFVIDKFPISRPNLTFSTLTVSNMSPEDSSIYLCSVRDTNGNIQYFGAGTRLSVL.

This clone appeared once. V usage is TRBV27 and J usage is TRBJ1-4, with D maybe TRBD1 (5 bases). Germline V gene data show CDR1 as MNHEY and CDR2 as SMNVEV (reference sequence). The CDR3 has 16 amino acids. V shed 2 bases and J shed 8 bases, with 18 bases lying between them. CDR3 DNA: TGTGCCAGCAGTTTAAATGCAGGGTTTCGATCCGAAAAACTGTTTTTT. Protein product: CASSLNAGFRSEKLFF.

V gene TRBV18 combines with J gene TRBJ2-5; D call uncertain. Germline-derived CDR1 and CDR2 are KGHSH and LQKENI. The CDR3 has 15 residues. V was cut by 0 bases and J by 2 bases, with 10 bases left in between. CDR3 in DNA: TGTGCCAGCTCACCACCTGCCGGGTTGCAAGAGACCCAGTACTTC. Translating it yields CASSPPAGLQETQYF.

V gene TRBV15 combines with J gene TRBJ2-5, with 10 positions matching TRBD2. Trimming took 3 bases from V and 3 from J; bases not matched to a gene: 10. Germline lookup yields CDR1 LNHNV and CDR2 YYDKDF (reference sequence). The CDR3 covers 17 residues. For the CDR3, the DNA is TGTGCCACCAGCAGGGGTATCTCCCTAGCGGGAGAAGAGACCCAGTACTTC. It codes for CATSRGISLAGEETQYF.

Remarks on this clone: The same CDR3 can be traced to other DNA sequences in this sample. The rearrangement joins TRBV7-9 to TRBJ1-2; D perhaps matches TRBD1 (6 bases). Germline V gene lookup returns CDR1 SEHNR and CDR2 FQNEAQ (reference sequence). This CDR3 has 14 residues. V shed 0 bases and J shed 4 bases, with 9 bases lying between them. The CDR3 protein is CASSLAQGPYGYTF. DNA for the CDR3: TGTGCCAGCAGCTTAGCACAGGGTCCCTATGGCTACACCTTC.

The V and J genes are TRBV6-5 and TRBJ1-1, with 8 bases identical to TRBD1. V gave up 7 bases and J gave up 4 bases; unmatched junction bases: 5. CDR3 length: 13 residues. The germline V gene encodes CDR1 MNHEY and CDR2 SVGAGI. In DNA, the CDR3 is TGTGCCAGCACCCAGGGGGCGAGCACTGAAGCTTTCTTT. Encoded protein: CASTQGASTEAFF.

V and J are TRBV9 and TRBJ2-3, with 8 positions matching TRBD1. The ends lost 1 base at V and 2 bases at J; junction bases unmatched: 9. The CDR3 is 17 residues long. CDR1 and CDR2 (germline): SGDLS, YYNGEE. The CDR3 here is CASSVPERTGFTDTQYF. The DNA for the CDR3 is TGTGCCAGCAGCGTACCGGAACGGACAGGGTTCACAGATACGCAGTATTTT.

Concerning this clone: Additional DNA sequences in this sample encode the identical CDR3. V gene TRBV9 combines with J gene TRBJ1-5; 8 nucleotides match TRBD1. The CDR3 consists of 15 residues. V trimming: 2 bases; J trimming: 4 bases; junction bases outside the gene matches: 5. Germline CDR1 SGDLS, CDR2 YYNGEE. DNA of the CDR3: TGTGCCAGCAGCGTCGGACAGGGAGGGAATCAGCCCCAGCATTTT. Protein sequence: CASSVGQGGNQPQHF.

Regarding this clone: The sample holds other DNA sequences that translate to the same CDR3. The chain is built from TRBV29-1 and TRBJ1-2; D not resolved. Looked up from germline, CDR1 is SQVTM and CDR2 is ANQGSEA. Trimming left V 7 bases short and J 2 bases short, with 11 bases between. The CDR3 has 12 amino acids. As DNA, the CDR3 is TGCAGCGCGACGGGCGGAAACTATGGCTACACCTTC. It is translated as CSATGGNYGYTF.

The V gene is TRBV2, the J gene TRBJ2-4; 8 nucleotides match TRBD2. Per the germline V gene, CDR1 is SNHLY and CDR2 is FYNNEI. The CDR3 totals 16 residues. V shed 5 bases and J 0 bases; nucleotides not matched to a gene: 6. The CDR3, as DNA: TGTGCCAGCAGTCCCCCGGGAGGGGTAGCCAAAAACATTCAGTACTTC. Translated, it gives CASSPPGGVAKNIQYF.

This chain joins TRBV2 and TRBJ2-2, with no clear D. Trimming stripped 6 bases from V and 0 bases from J, with 14 bases between. Looked up from germline, CDR1 is SNHLY and CDR2 is FYNNEI. The CDR3 runs to 16 residues. The CDR3 loop reads CASRVSGGANTGELFF. The CDR3 nucleotides are TGTGCCAGCAGGGTTTCTGGCGGCGCGAACACCGGGGAGCTGTTTTTT.

This rearrangement joins TRBV5-1 to TRBJ1-2, with 7 positions matching TRBD1. CDR1 is SGHRS, CDR2 YFSETQ, per germline. V dropped 0 bases and J dropped 8; count of bases not matched to a gene: 7. The CDR3 totals 14 residues. CDR3 sequence (DNA): TGCGCCAGCAGCTTGGAGGGTACAGGGGACGGCTACACCTTC. It is translated as CASSLEGTGDGYTF. Full variable domain (remainder filled in from reference TRBV5-1 and TRBJ1-2): KAGVTQTPRYLIKTRGQQVTLSCSPISGHRSVSWYQQTPGQGLQFLFEYFSETQRNKGNFPGRFSGRQFSNSRSEMNVSTLELGDSALYLCASSLEGTGDGYTFGSGTRLTVV.